The T cell receptor (beta chain) described here comes from a study of blood T cells in healthy people across ages. Study findings and constraints: A greater number of naive CD4+ cells and higher diversity distinguished long-lived donors from aged donors. It was not known whether donors were CMV positive (a possible confounder of expanded clonotype changes). In these data, TCR beta diversity tracked strongly with naive T cell percentage.

In germline, CDR1 is MNHEY, CDR2 SVGAGI. The CDR3 has 15 amino acids. The V gene lost 2 bases and the J gene lost 2 bases, with 10 bases spanning the gap. Points on this clonotype: Its antigen is not identified.

A second roughly 6 to 11 cycle PCR used barcoded and J-beta primers. Each cDNA molecule was tagged by a template-switch adaptor that had 12 random nucleotides. TCRdb processed the 5' RACE reads anew with MiXCR; each CDR3 protein has one entry. The table records about 1.1 million distinct CDR3 sequences, roughly two fifths of them present only once. The rearrangement joins TRBV6-5 to TRBJ1-5; tentatively, D is TRBD1 (5 bases). The TCR comes from a man aged 18 to 30 in good health. What was sequenced was blood. This CDR3 is CASSYLGDGNQPQHF. In DNA, the CDR3 is TGTGCCAGCAGTTACCTGGGGGATGGCAATCAGCCCCAGCATTTT.